The 27 T cell receptor beta chains below all came from one sample that was sequenced in a study of beta chain features in type 1 diabetes. Which antigens these TCRs recognize remains unknown. The sequenced template was cDNA made from the entire isolated RNA. Here immunoSEQ multiplex PCR was the method, and the copy in TCRdb shows in-frame clones only, minus some. The sample has hundreds of thousands of clones; over 13% are singletons. Findings of the study overall: Shorter TCRB CDR3s, moderately but significantly so, were found in Type 1 diabetes patients in all four CD4+ subsets.

The specimen sequenced was naive CD4+ T cells from blood. The receptors stem from a young man with type 1 diabetes.

Concerning this clone itself: The sample holds other DNA sequences that translate to the same CDR3. This chain links TRBV30 with TRBJ2-7; tentative D call: TRBD1 (6 bases). V lost 0 bases and J lost 0, with 9 bases in between. The CDR3 consists of 14 residues. Germline loops: CDR1 GTSNPN, CDR2 SVGIG (reference sequence). The CDR3 region has the DNA TGTGCCTGGAGTGTAGGGGGACCCTCCTACGAGCAGTACTTC. This translates into CAWSVGGPSYEQYF.

As for this clone: Within the sample, other DNA sequences also encode this same CDR3. The rearrangement joins TRBV30 to TRBJ2-1; D not certain. This CDR3 contains 15 residues. Germline V lookup: CDR1 GTSNPN, CDR2 SVGIG (reference sequence). Deletions cut 0 bases from V and 1 base from J, with 10 bases between. CDR3 bases: TGTGCCTGGAGTGTAAGGGCTAGTTCCTACAATGAGCAGTTCTTC. Its translation: CAWSVRASSYNEQFF. The entire variable domain, with the rest obtained from reference TRBV30 and TRBJ2-1, is as follows: SQTIHQWPATLVQPVGSPLSLECTVEGTSNPNLYWYRQAAGRGLQLLFYSVGIGQISSEVPQNLSASRPQDRQFILSSKKLLLSDSGFYLCAWSVRASSYNEQFFGPGTRLTVL.

The sample holds a few counts of this clone. This sample includes further DNA sequences coding for the same CDR3. CDR3 bases: TGCAGCGTTGAGGGCAGCACAGATACGCAGTATTTT. It codes for CSVEGSTDTQYF. The chain employs TRBV29-1 and TRBJ2-3; D is unresolved. This CDR3 is built from 12 residues. The V gene's germline CDR1 is SQVTM and CDR2 ANQGSEA. V was clipped by 3 bases and J by 0 bases, with 4 bases between them.

This clone was counted a few times. The chain has TRBV27 and TRBJ1-2; TRBD1 aligns across 10 bases. This CDR3 spans 16 amino acids. Per the germline V gene, CDR1 is MNHEY and CDR2 is SMNVEV (reference sequence). With 2 bases clipped from V and 3 bases from J, the junction kept 6 bases outside the gene matches. The CDR3 loop reads CASSLGGQGPYYGYTF. The DNA of the CDR3 is TGTGCCAGCAGTTTAGGGGGACAGGGGCCCTACTATGGCTACACCTTC.

This clone showed up just a few times. The CDR3 region has the DNA TGTGCCAGCAGCCAAGACCCCCGAGCGGGCGGGACCACCTACGAGCAGTACTTC. As protein: CASSQDPRAGGTTYEQYF. The genes are TRBV4-2 and TRBJ2-7; the D gene is possibly TRBD2 (6 bases). This CDR3 is built from 18 residues. V was cut by 0 bases and J by 2 bases, with 20 bases left in between. The germline gives CDR1 LGHNA, CDR2 YNFKEQ.

This clone turned up a few times. The chain joins TRBV7-6 to TRBJ2-5; a weak D match, TRBD1 (5 bases). V dropped 0 bases and J dropped 5 bases, with 13 bases sitting between them. The CDR3 contains 15 residues. Germline values: CDR1 SGHVS, CDR2 FNYEAQ. CDR3 nucleotide sequence: TGTGCCAGCAGCTTAGCGGCAGGGCTAGTGGAGACCCAGTACTTC. It encodes CASSLAAGLVETQYF.

The gene calls are TRBV7-2 and TRBJ1-3; 7 positions agree with TRBD1. The junction had 3 bases not matched to a gene; V was cut back by 5 bases and J by 5 bases. Germline CDR1 SGHTA, CDR2 FQGNSA. The CDR3 spans 13 residues. The CDR3, as DNA: TGTGCCAGCAGCAGGGGACAGAGAAACACCATATATTTT. It specifies CASSRGQRNTIYF.

This clone was seen a handful of times. The sample holds other DNA sequences that translate to the same CDR3. This sequence joins TRBV30 and TRBJ1-3, with unresolved D. Looked up from germline, CDR1 is GTSNPN and CDR2 is SVGIG (reference sequence). V dropped 0 bases and J dropped 2 bases, with 2 bases sitting between them. This CDR3 is built from 12 residues. CDR3 loop: CAWSVTGNTIYF. CDR3 DNA sequence: TGTGCCTGGAGTGTTACTGGAAACACCATATATTTT.

This clone was detected once. This chain uses TRBV7-2 with TRBJ1-1; 8 bases align to TRBD1. V lost 1 base and J lost 4; bases outside the gene matches: 2. The CDR3 sequence is 14 residues long. The germline V gene encodes CDR1 SGHTA and CDR2 FQGNSA. The CDR3 loop is CASSLDRGSTEAFF. The CDR3 bases are TGTGCCAGCAGCTTAGACAGGGGGAGCACTGAAGCTTTCTTT.

V usage is TRBV2 and J usage is TRBJ2-5; no reliable D call. In germline, CDR1 is SNHLY, CDR2 FYNNEI. Between the trimmed V and J ends, which lost 6 bases and 1 base, there was a span of 12 bases. The CDR3 sequence is 14 residues long. CDR3 DNA: TGTGCCAGCAGCCTTGTGGCTCTCCAAGAGACCCAGTACTTC. It is translated as CASSLVALQETQYF.

V is TRBV6-1 and J is TRBJ2-7; perhaps TRBD1 as D (5 bases). Trimming removed 2 bases from V and 4 bases from J, with 6 bases in between. Germline assignment: CDR1 MNHNS and CDR2 SASEGT. The length of the CDR3 is 12 residues. CDR3 DNA sequence: TGTGCCAGCAGTGAAACAGGATACGAGCAGTACTTC. Amino acids: CASSETGYEQYF.

This clone was seen more than once but under ten times. The chain recombines TRBV14 with TRBJ2-1; D perhaps matches TRBD2 (7 bases). Germline-derived CDR1 and CDR2 are SGHDN and FVKESK. V was shortened by 5 bases and J by 4 bases, with 18 bases between the two germline ends. The CDR3 loop spans 16 amino acids. The CDR3 bases are TGTGCCAGCAGCTCACTAGGCGGGGGCCCGTACAATGAGCAGTTCTTC. It yields the protein CASSSLGGGPYNEQFF.

V gene TRBV7-8 combines with J gene TRBJ2-1; 7 nucleotides line up with TRBD2. V shed 1 base and J 11 bases; nucleotides not matched to a gene: 2. CDR3 length equals 12 residues. Germline CDR1 SGHVS, CDR2 FQNEAQ. CDR3 sequence: CASSLERGKQFF. DNA for the CDR3: TGTGCCAGCAGCTTAGAGCGGGGAAAGCAGTTCTTC. The entire variable domain, with the rest obtained from reference TRBV7-8 and TRBJ2-1, is as follows: GAGVSQSPRYKVAKRGQDVALRCDPISGHVSLFWYQQALGQGPEFLTYFQNEAQLDKSGLPSDRFFAERPEGSVSTLKIQRTQQEDSAVYLCASSLERGKQFFGPGTRLTVL.

V usage is TRBV7-9 and J usage is TRBJ1-5; D unresolved. V lost 3 bases, J lost 4 bases, and 7 bases lay in between. CDR1 is SEHNR, CDR2 FQNEAQ, per germline (reference sequence). The CDR3 loop spans 13 amino acids. CDR3 nucleotides: TGTGCCAGCAGCTTCACTGAGAATCAGCCCCAGCATTTT. Its protein is CASSFTENQPQHF.

This clone has only a few counts. V is TRBV7-9 and J is TRBJ1-2; 7 bases are a match to TRBD1. There are 15 residues in the CDR3. The germline CDR1 and CDR2 sequences are SEHNR and FQNEAQ (reference sequence). V gave up 4 bases and J gave up 4 bases; unmatched junction bases: 9. The CDR3 sequence: CASSSTQGQFYGYTF. CDR3 coding DNA: TGTGCCAGCAGCTCTACGCAGGGACAGTTCTATGGCTACACCTTC.

This sequence joins TRBV28 and TRBJ2-7, with D hard to call. The germline V gene encodes CDR1 MDHEN and CDR2 SYDVKM. The CDR3 is 12 residues long. Trimming stripped 5 bases from V and 3 bases from J, with 8 bases between. The CDR3 spells CASSPKGYEQYF. The DNA for the CDR3 is TGTGCCAGCAGTCCCAAGGGCTACGAGCAGTACTTC.

CDR3 coding DNA: TGTGCCAGCAGCTTAGCTCCCGGACAGGGCAATGAGCAGTTCTTC. The encoded protein is CASSLAPGQGNEQFF. The chain has TRBV7-9 and TRBJ2-1; 8 nucleotides agree with TRBD1. CDR3 length: 15 amino acids. CDR1 is SEHNR and CDR2 is FQNEAQ in the germline V gene (reference sequence). V was pared by 0 bases and J by 6 bases, with 4 bases of the junction left unmatched.

This clone was detected only a few times. The chain joins TRBV12-5 to TRBJ2-5; 7 positions agree with TRBD2. Germline V lookup: CDR1 LGHNT, CDR2 FRNRAP. This CDR3 is built from 14 residues. Unmatched junction bases numbered 9, after V lost 6 bases and J lost 5 bases. In DNA, the CDR3 is TGTGCTAGTGGAACAACGGGAGGAAAGGAGACCCAGTACTTC. This encodes CASGTTGGKETQYF. Together with reference TRBV12-5 and TRBJ2-5, the CDR3 gives the full variable domain: DARVTQTPRHKVTEMGQEVTMRCQPILGHNTVFWYRQTMMQGLELLAYFRNRAPLDDSGMPKDRFSAEMPDATLATLKIQPSEPRDSAVYFCASGTTGGKETQYFGPGTRLLVL.

The rearrangement joins TRBV30 to TRBJ2-7; 8 bases align to TRBD2. Germline-derived CDR1 and CDR2 are GTSNPN and SVGIG (reference sequence). This CDR3 region has 13 residues. The ends lost 3 bases at V and 2 bases at J; junction bases unmatched: 3. Here the CDR3 DNA reads TGTGCCTGGAGAGTAGCGGGACCCTACGAGCAGTACTTC. As protein: CAWRVAGPYEQYF.

In this sample, this clone turned up once. Here the CDR3 DNA reads TGTGCCAGCAGGGCCCTACATAACACTGAAGCTTTCTTT. As protein: CASRALHNTEAFF. The chain has TRBV2 and TRBJ1-1, with D uncertain. V was cut by 6 bases and J by 2 bases, with 10 bases left in between. From germline, CDR1 is SNHLY and CDR2 FYNNEI. The CDR3 is made up of 13 amino acids.

This chain connects TRBV4-3 to TRBJ1-4, with 10 bases that match TRBD1. Per the germline V gene, CDR1 is LGHNA and CDR2 is YSLEER. There are 17 residues in the CDR3. V was clipped by 4 bases and J by 7 bases; unmatched bases: 12. The CDR3 DNA follows: TGCGCCAGCAGCCCTTTAACAAGGACAGGGGGGGGTGAAAAACTGTTTTTT. Protein: CASSPLTRTGGGEKLFF.

This sequence joins TRBV25-1 and TRBJ1-3; TRBD1 matches 9 bases. V lost 1 base, J lost 8 bases, and 9 bases stayed unmatched. The CDR3 is made up of 16 amino acids. Germline assignment: CDR1 MGHDK and CDR2 SYGVNS. CDR3 coding DNA: TGTGCCAGCAGTGAATTGGGGACAGGGCGTTCGGACACCATATATTTT. Its translation: CASSELGTGRSDTIYF.

The rearrangement links TRBV4-2 to TRBJ2-3; unclear D gene. Germline-derived CDR1 and CDR2 are LGHNA and YNFKEQ. V was clipped by 2 bases and J by 2 bases, with 11 bases between them. This CDR3 region has 15 residues. CDR3 region: CASSQSTVPTDTQYF. The CDR3 DNA follows: TGTGCCAGCAGCCAAAGCACGGTACCCACAGATACGCAGTATTTT.

This clone was detected a few times. The chain uses TRBV29-1 and TRBJ1-1; tentatively, D is TRBD1 (6 bases). The CDR3 covers 13 residues. V shed 5 bases and J shed 1 base, with 11 bases lying between them. Germline V gene data show CDR1 as SQVTM and CDR2 as ANQGSEA. The CDR3 DNA reads TGCAGCGTTTACAGGGTTGGGAACACTGAAGCTTTCTTT. Its translation: CSVYRVGNTEAFF.

This clone was observed a handful of times. J is TRBJ1-1 and V is TRBV5-1; 8 nucleotides match TRBD1. J gave up 4 bases and V 5 bases, and 7 bases lay outside the gene matches. Germline-derived CDR1 and CDR2 are SGHRS and YFSETQ. This CDR3 region has 14 residues. CDR3 DNA sequence: TGCGCCAGCAGACCAGGGGGCATGGGCACTGAAGCTTTCTTT. It yields the protein CASRPGGMGTEAFF.

This clone has just a few counts. The chain links TRBV5-1 to TRBJ1-4; D call uncertain. Germline CDR1 and CDR2: SGHRS and YFSETQ. This CDR3 spans 14 amino acids. V was cut by 4 bases and J by 2 bases, with 9 bases left in between. CDR3 amino acids: CASSLRDTNEKLFF. The CDR3 DNA is TGCGCCAGCAGCCTCAGAGATACTAATGAAAAACTGTTTTTT.

This clone was counted only a few times. This rearrangement joins TRBV18 to TRBJ1-4, with D unresolved. CDR3 length: 14 amino acids. The ends were cut back, 3 bases at V and 6 bases at J, with 11 bases in the middle. Per the germline V gene, CDR1 is KGHSH and CDR2 is LQKENI. This CDR3 reads CASSPASGDEKLFF. The CDR3 DNA sequence: TGTGCCAGCTCACCGGCGAGTGGGGATGAAAAACTGTTTTTT.